This T cell receptor beta chain was documented in a study of T cell responses to AZD1222 COVID-19 vaccine. Study-level results: In the spike-specific TCR repertoire, nearly half reportedly target unmutated variant regions. Repertoire collection took place solely once the T cell response had peaked. Only five to seven individuals given AZD1222 were seropositive at baseline.

Trimming left V 6 bases short and J 7 bases short, with 16 bases between. This CDR3 is built from 14 residues. Germline V CDR1 and CDR2: SGHRS, YFSETQ. In regard to this clone: Its matching antigen is unknown.

Sequenced by immunoSEQ multiplex PCR; TCRdb stores in-frame clones only, minus some. Here the sample spans over 85,000 clones, over 75% being singletons. The V gene is TRBV5-1, the J gene TRBJ2-2; D may be TRBD1 or TRBD2 (5 bases each). The sequence was obtained from an adult in good health. The specimen comprised peripheral blood, sampled on day 0 of AZD1222 vaccination. CDR3 residues: CASTYGTNVGELFF. For the CDR3, the DNA is TGCGCCAGCACCTACGGGACCAATGTCGGGGAGCTGTTTTTT. Variable domain in full (rest from reference TRBV5-1 and TRBJ2-2): KAGVTQTPRYLIKTRGQQVTLSCSPISGHRSVSWYQQTPGQGLQFLFEYFSETQRNKGNFPGRFSGRQFSNSRSEMNVSTLELGDSALYLCASTYGTNVGELFFGEGSRLTVL.